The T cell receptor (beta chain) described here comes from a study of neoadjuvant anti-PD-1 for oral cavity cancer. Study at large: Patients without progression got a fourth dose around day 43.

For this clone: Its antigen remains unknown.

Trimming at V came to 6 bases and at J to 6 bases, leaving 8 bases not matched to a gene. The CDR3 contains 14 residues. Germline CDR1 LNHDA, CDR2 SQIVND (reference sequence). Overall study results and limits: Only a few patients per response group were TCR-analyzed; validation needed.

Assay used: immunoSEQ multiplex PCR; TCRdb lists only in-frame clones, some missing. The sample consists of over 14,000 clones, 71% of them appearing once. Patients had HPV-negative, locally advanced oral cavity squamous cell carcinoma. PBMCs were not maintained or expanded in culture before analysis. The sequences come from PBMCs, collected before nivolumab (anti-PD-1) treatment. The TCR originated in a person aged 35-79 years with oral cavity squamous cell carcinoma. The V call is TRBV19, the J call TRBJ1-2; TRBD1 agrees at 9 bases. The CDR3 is CASRNNRGPDGYTF. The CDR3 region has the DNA TGTGCCAGTAGAAACAACAGGGGGCCGGATGGCTACACCTTC.